This TCR beta chain was profiled in a study of blood T cell repertoires in COVID-19. Study context: The United States, Italy and Spain were the sources of the acute and convalescent COVID-19 samples.

Libraries were prepared by immunoSEQ multiplex PCR; TCRdb keeps only in-frame clonotypes and omits some of them. The data contain 250,000 to 350,000 clones, roughly 90% of them seen just once; the ten biggest clones take up 2% to 3%. This CDR3 is built from 16 residues. The ends lost 1 base at V and 7 bases at J; junction bases unmatched: 11. Per germline, CDR1 MDHEN and CDR2 SYDVKM. Sequencing was carried out using peripheral blood. The receptor was derived from a man aged 18 to 30 with active or convalescent COVID-19. The rearrangement links TRBV28 to TRBJ2-7; 9 nucleotides align to TRBD2. CDR3 DNA sequence: TGTGCCAGCAGTTTATCCTTAGCGGGAGTAAGGTATGAGCAGTACTTC. Protein sequence: CASSLSLAGVRYEQYF.